The clone carrying this T cell receptor (beta chain) was seen more than once but under ten times. This entry belongs to a study of blood T cell repertoires in COVID-19. At the level of the study: Some COVID-19 samples were acute and others convalescent; all came from the United States, Italy and Spain. The cDNA or gDNA used as material had been derived from T cells, B-cell-depleted T cells, or PBMCs.

The V gene end was trimmed by 1 base and the J gene end by 3 bases; junction bases not matched to a gene: 9. The CDR3 length is 17 residues. Germline V gene lookup returns CDR1 SGHTA and CDR2 FQGTGA. TCRdb keeps only in-frame clones here, not all; method: immunoSEQ multiplex PCR. The table records about 240,000 clones, about three quarters of them present only once. This clonotype originated in a woman aged 80 or older with acute or convalescent COVID-19. The genes are TRBV7-3 and TRBJ2-3, with TRBD2 identical over 8 bases. The sample consisted of peripheral blood. The CDR3 DNA reads as TGTGCCAGCAGCTTAAGGCCCGCCGCGGGGGGAACAGATACGCAGTATTTT. It is translated as CASSLRPAAGGTDTQYF.